This T cell receptor (beta chain) originates from a study of blood T cell repertoires in COVID-19 (dated by TCRdb to the early 2020s). Background on the whole study: The collaborator samples originated in the United States, Italy and Spain and spanned the acute and convalescent phases of COVID-19. The prospective study material was composed of cDNA or gDNA derived from T cells, B-cell-depleted T cells, or PBMCs. The repertoires were released in a freely available public database meant as a resource for research on the immune response to SARS-CoV-2. Sample metadata almost always included a de-identified subject ID, COVID-19 status, age in years and sex. Subjects who had been exposed to COVID-19, were actively infected with it, or had recovered from it provided the deeply sampled blood TCRbeta repertoires that made up the dataset. HLA class I and class II types, where available, came from metadata supplied by the sample provider rather than from assay-based typing. Samples came from the ongoing ImmuneRACE study (first 160 participants) plus 1,254 subjects from 6 global collaborators.

The CDR3, cysteine through phenylalanine, is 15 amino acids long. CDR3 DNA only is kept here, 45 bases in frame from base 1. Sequences SGHTA (CDR1) and FQGNSA (CDR2) are obtained from the germline V gene. The V end loses 5 bases and the J end loses 5 bases, and a stretch of 13 bases separates them. The immunoSEQ Assay, a bias-controlled multiplex PCR, was used to amplify TCRbeta CDR3 regions from genomic DNA. Per the original workflow: The number of nucleated cells in each sample was estimated by amplification of reference gene primers within the assay. Sequence reads were collapsed and filtered to measure the absolute abundance of every unique TCRbeta CDR3 rearrangement. Productive Simpson clonality was computed per sample as the square root of Simpson's diversity index over productive rearrangements. TCRdb's version of the immuneACCESS table is confined to in-frame rearrangements and falls short of the full clone set. An unresolved V gene accounts for under half of the shortfall where checked; the remainder is of unknown origin. V and J calls and clone size are given by that table; D and trimming were obtained from the DNA. In this sample the table shows about 140,000 clones, around 89% of which occur a single time. The ten largest clones take up 2.5% to 3.5% of the sample.

Turning to this clone: Its cognate antigen has yet to be identified. No much larger clone is present one base from it, and per-base qualities are unavailable.

Overall study outcomes, separate from this receptor: Clinical and demographic metadata were provided uncurated, with the amount varying by source and participant.

The collaborating institutions used their own protocols to collect whole blood in K2EDTA tubes. For TCRbeta analysis, collaborator samples were shipped as frozen whole blood, as isolated PBMCs, or as DNA extracted from either sample type. This receptor chain uses TRBV7-2 and TRBJ1-6; 5 matching bases give a weak D call of TRBD1. Material for sequencing was peripheral blood. This TCR was recovered from a woman in her sixties with active COVID-19. The CDR3 region has the sequence CASSPMGGNNSPLHF. The DNA sequence is TGTGCCAGCAGCCCCATGGGGGGAAATAATTCACCCCTCCACTTT.